A single sample is the source of the 20 T cell receptor beta chains below, sequenced in a study of monozygotic twins with inflammatory bowel disease (dated by TCRdb to the late 2010s). The library was prepared using 5' RACE. Sequencing instrument: Illumina HiSeq 2500. Each entry corresponds to one CDR3 protein sequence from reads that TCRdb reprocessed, and DNA is not given. The sample table on file contains 170,000 or so distinct CDR3 sequences. The ten largest make up 7.4% of the sample. Specimen: blood. All receptors come from a human donor with ulcerative colitis or Crohn's disease, or a healthy co-twin of an affected twin (not recorded which).

The gene calls are TRBV20-1 and TRBJ2-4; the D call from TCRdb, TRBD1, cannot be confirmed without DNA. The CDR3 runs to 14 residues. Germline loops: CDR1 DFQATT, CDR2 SNEGSKA (reference sequence). The CDR3: CSAFEGAVGDMQYF.

The chain recombines TRBV20-1 with TRBJ2-1. Germline V lookup: CDR1 DFQATT, CDR2 SNEGSKA (reference sequence). The CDR3 is 12 amino acids. The CDR3 sequence: CSARDPYNEQFF.

V is TRBV25-1 and J is TRBJ2-4; TCRdb lists TRBD1, though no DNA is available to test this call. This CDR3 spans 14 amino acids. Germline CDR1 MGHDK, CDR2 SYGVNS. The CDR3 loop reads CASSEYRAGDIQYF.

The V and J genes are TRBV6-1 and TRBJ1-2; no DNA is available, so the TRBD1 call from TCRdb remains unchecked. This CDR3 spans 14 amino acids. CDR1 is MNHNS, CDR2 SASEGT, per germline. CDR3 loop: CASSGTGEGYGYTF.

V is TRBV12-3 or TRBV12-4 and J is TRBJ2-7; TCRdb's D call of TRBD2 is untestable without DNA. The CDR3 has 18 residues. This chain's CDR3 is CASSLDTSGGQTRAEQYF.

The chain carries TRBV7-2 and TRBJ2-1; without DNA, the TCRdb call of TRBD1 cannot be checked. Germline V gene data show CDR1 as SGHTA and CDR2 as FQGNSA. This CDR3 region has 14 residues. The CDR3 protein is CASTISRDNNEQFF.

The CDR3 loop reads CASSQVNRGASYEQYF. This chain joins TRBV4-1 and TRBJ2-7; TCRdb proposes TRBD1, but this gene call is untestable without DNA. Looked up from germline, CDR1 is MGHRA and CDR2 is YSYEKL. This CDR3 is built from 16 residues.

The genes are TRBV20-1 and TRBJ2-1. This CDR3 has 14 residues. Germline V gene data show CDR1 as DFQATT and CDR2 as SNEGSKA (reference sequence). This chain's CDR3 is CSASRNHSYNEQFF.

The chain carries TRBV6-5 and TRBJ1-4. CDR1 is MNHEY, CDR2 SVGAGI, per germline. CDR3 length equals 17 residues. The CDR3 spells CASSYSFGGTANEKLFF.

J is TRBJ1-3 and V is TRBV28; TCRdb designates TRBD1, a call that cannot be tested without DNA. The germline V gene encodes CDR1 MDHEN and CDR2 SYDVKM. This CDR3 has 16 amino acids. Here the CDR3 reads CASSVGQITSGNTIYF.

The rearrangement joins TRBV7-8 to TRBJ2-7; TCRdb's D gene call, TRBD1, goes unchecked for lack of DNA. The CDR3 is made up of 15 amino acids. Germline lookup yields CDR1 SGHVS and CDR2 FQNEAQ. The CDR3 protein is CASSPRGTHSYEQYF.

This CDR3 is CASSQARTGKANYGYTF. V usage is TRBV4-2 and J usage is TRBJ1-2; TCRdb selects TRBD1, and the lack of DNA leaves this call unchecked. Germline V gene lookup returns CDR1 LGHNA and CDR2 YNFKEQ. The CDR3 consists of 17 residues.

The chain combines TRBV4-1 with TRBJ2-7. The CDR3 consists of 15 residues. In germline, CDR1 is MGHRA, CDR2 YSYEKL. CDR3 amino acids: CASSQVHSSSYEQYF.

The J gene is TRBJ1-1, the V gene TRBV6-5; the D call from TCRdb, TRBD1, cannot be confirmed without DNA. In germline, CDR1 is MNHEY, CDR2 SVGAGI. The CDR3 runs to 15 residues. CDR3 residues: CASSFLPGGNTEAFF.

The chain couples TRBV20-1 to TRBJ2-3; TCRdb's assignment of TRBD1 cannot be checked, as there is no DNA. Germline CDR1 DFQATT, CDR2 SNEGSKA (reference sequence). The CDR3 sequence is 13 residues long. The CDR3 loop is CSARSRESDTQYF.

Here the CDR3 reads CASSEKSYNEQFF. This chain joins TRBV7-9 and TRBJ2-1. This CDR3 contains 13 residues. The V gene's germline CDR1 is SEHNR and CDR2 FQNEAQ (reference sequence).

V is TRBV20-1 and J is TRBJ1-1. CDR3 length: 15 amino acids. The germline V gene encodes CDR1 DFQATT and CDR2 SNEGSKA (reference sequence). CDR3 loop: CSARSPEGRGTEAFF.

The V and J genes are TRBV30 and TRBJ1-2; TCRdb's D call of TRBD1 is untestable without DNA. Germline values: CDR1 GTSNPN, CDR2 SVGIG (reference sequence). The CDR3 runs to 13 residues. This CDR3 is CASRAGGWDGYTF.

The CDR3: CASSEALMVNTEAFF. J is TRBJ1-1 and V is TRBV6-1. This CDR3 spans 15 amino acids. Germline V gives CDR1 MNHNS, CDR2 SASEGT.

J is TRBJ1-5 and V is TRBV4-2; TCRdb indicates TRBD1, and absent DNA this call remains unverified. The CDR3 has 16 amino acids. Germline V gives CDR1 LGHNA, CDR2 YNFKEQ. The CDR3 sequence is CASSQSLGQGYQPQHF.